This T cell receptor (beta chain) was obtained from a study of cytomegalovirus exposure and HLA in healthy donors. In the study overall: The early release's HLA-typed donors yielded some 85 million unique TCRs.

J was trimmed by 0 bases and V by 4 bases; bases with no gene match: 5. The CDR3 consists of 16 residues. Germline V CDR1 and CDR2: SEHNR, FQNEAQ (reference sequence). Donors were ostensibly healthy at sampling, although undocumented immune exposures were probable. Amplification used 60 Vbeta primers and 13 Jbeta primers. Libraries were prepared by immunoSEQ multiplex PCR; TCRdb keeps only in-frame clonotypes and omits some of them. The sample has roughly 130,000 clones, over 80% seen once. General study results and limits: Previous analysis showed most TCR beta V segments were productive about 90% or about 30% of the time. Later analysis suggested most CMV-associated TCR beta chains were HLA-restricted.

About this clone: Antigen unknown.

The clonotype originates from a boy aged 5 to 17 in good health and CMV-seronegative. The chain combines TRBV7-9 with TRBJ2-2; the match to TRBD1 covers 7 bases. Sequenced: PBMCs. The CDR3 sequence is CASSSATGTNTGELFF. Written as DNA, the CDR3 is TGTGCCAGCAGCTCTGCGACAGGGACGAACACCGGGGAGCTGTTTTTT.